One sample yielded the 32 T cell receptor beta chains listed below, sequenced in a study of T cell responses to AZD1222 COVID-19 vaccine. Measured with immunoSEQ multiplex PCR; TCRdb has only the in-frame clones, and not every one. Here the sample spans approximately 180,000 clones, around nine tenths being singletons. This material consisted of peripheral blood, taken on day 0 of AZD1222 vaccination. Receptors were obtained from an adult in good health.

V is TRBV5-1 and J is TRBJ2-5, with TRBD1 matching over 7 bases. Germline assignment: CDR1 SGHRS and CDR2 YFSETQ. The CDR3 runs 14 residues. V lost 5 bases to trimming and J lost 3 bases; unmatched junction nucleotides: 7. CDR3 DNA sequence: TGCGCCAGCAGAGGGGGCTCCGTCGAAGAGACCCAGTACTTC. Translated: CASRGGSVEETQYF.

V usage is TRBV19 and J usage is TRBJ1-5; D call uncertain. The germline V gene has CDR1 LNHDA and CDR2 SQIVND (reference sequence). The length of the CDR3 is 15 residues. Trimming left V 3 bases short and J 3 bases short, with 12 bases between. The CDR3 nucleotides read TGTGCCAGTAGTATTGGCGCCACTTACAATCAGCCCCAGCATTTT. It is translated as CASSIGATYNQPQHF.

V usage is TRBV9 and J usage is TRBJ2-2; the D is unclear. Trimming removed 2 bases at V and 1 base at J, with 3 bases between. This CDR3 has 13 residues. Germline CDR1 is SGDLS and CDR2 is YYNGEE. CDR3 residues: CASSVENTGELFF. In DNA, the CDR3 is TGTGCCAGCAGCGTTGAGAACACCGGGGAGCTGTTTTTT.

This rearrangement joins TRBV29-1 to TRBJ1-2, with TRBD1 matching over 10 bases. The CDR3 length is 17 residues. Per germline, CDR1 SQVTM and CDR2 ANQGSEA. V lost 4 bases to trimming and J lost 7 bases; unmatched junction nucleotides: 18. CDR3 protein: CSVASGTGALGGFGYTF. Written as DNA, the CDR3 is TGCAGCGTTGCCTCCGGGACAGGGGCTTTAGGCGGCTTTGGCTACACCTTC.

The rearrangement joins TRBV5-5 to TRBJ2-1, with 9 bases aligning to TRBD1. Unmatched junction bases numbered 5, after V lost 4 bases and J lost 6 bases. Germline CDR1 and CDR2: SGHKS and YYEKEE (reference sequence). The CDR3 covers 14 residues. CDR3 in DNA: TGTGCCAGCAGCCGACCGGGACAGGGCAATGAGCAGTTCTTC. It codes for CASSRPGQGNEQFF.

This rearrangement joins TRBV4-1 to TRBJ2-7; 7 positions agree with TRBD1. Trimming cost V 4 bases and J 4 bases; bases outside gene matches: 7. The CDR3 has 14 residues. Germline CDR1 and CDR2: MGHRA and YSYEKL. The CDR3 nucleotides are TGCGCCAGCAGCCCCGGGACAGCCGATTACGAGCAGTACTTC. Translation: CASSPGTADYEQYF.

J is TRBJ1-6 and V is TRBV6-6, with a tentative D call TRBD1 (5 bases). CDR1 and CDR2 (germline): MNHNY, SVGAGI (reference sequence). The CDR3 contains 14 residues. The V gene lost 0 bases and the J gene lost 6 bases, with 6 bases spanning the gap. The CDR3: CASSYSGGNSPLHF. CDR3 nucleotide sequence: TGTGCCAGCAGTTACTCCGGGGGTAATTCACCCCTCCACTTT.

V is TRBV5-1 and J is TRBJ2-1; no clear D. V was pared by 0 bases and J by 4 bases, with 17 bases between. Germline-derived CDR1 and CDR2 are SGHRS and YFSETQ. This CDR3 has 17 amino acids. The CDR3: CASSLAKAGFFYNEQFF. The CDR3 DNA reads TGCGCCAGCAGCTTGGCCAAGGCAGGCTTCTTTTACAATGAGCAGTTCTTC.

V and J are TRBV19 and TRBJ1-4; 9 bases map to TRBD1. V gave up 6 bases and J gave up 7 bases; unmatched junction bases: 6. Germline V gene data show CDR1 as LNHDA and CDR2 as SQIVND (reference sequence). The CDR3 totals 14 residues. The CDR3 region has the DNA TGTGCCAGTAGCCCGACAGGGGGGAGTGAAAAACTGTTTTTT. Protein product: CASSPTGGSEKLFF.

The chain couples TRBV5-4 to TRBJ1-6, with D possibly being TRBD1 (6 bases). Trimming took off 4 bases at V and 7 bases at J, with 12 bases between the two ends. This CDR3 spans 14 amino acids. In germline, CDR1 is SGHNT, CDR2 YYREEE (reference sequence). CDR3 in DNA: TGTGCCAGCAGCCGCCGGGACAACAATTCACCCCTCCACTTT. It yields the protein CASSRRDNNSPLHF. Combining the CDR3 with reference TRBV5-4 and TRBJ1-6 gives the whole variable domain ETGVTQSPTHLIKTRGQQVTLRCSSQSGHNTVSWYQQALGQGPQFIFQYYREEENGRGNFPPRFSGLQFPNYSSELNVNALELDDSALYLCASSRRDNNSPLHFGNGTRLTVT.

This chain joins TRBV11-2 and TRBJ1-4; D is undetermined. The CDR3 extends over 13 amino acids. Germline CDR1 SGHAT, CDR2 FQNNGV. Trimming took off 1 base at V and 8 bases at J, with 8 bases between the two ends. The DNA for the CDR3 is TGTGCCAGCAGCTTAGCCAGGTCCGAAAAACTGTTTTTT. It is translated as CASSLARSEKLFF.

The chain couples TRBV2 to TRBJ2-7, with TRBD1 as a possible D gene (6 bases). The V end lost 5 bases, the J end lost 3 bases, and 14 bases lay between the germline ends. Germline loops: CDR1 SNHLY, CDR2 FYNNEI. The CDR3 length is 14 residues. CDR3 in DNA: TGTGCCAGCAGTCTCCTGGGGGCGGGCTACGAGCAGTACTTC. It specifies CASSLLGAGYEQYF.

The rearrangement uses TRBV9 and TRBJ2-2; a possible D gene is TRBD2 (7 bases). V lost 0 bases and J lost 4, with 13 bases in between. This CDR3 is built from 16 residues. Germline V gene sequence: CDR1 SGDLS, CDR2 YYNGEE. For the CDR3, the DNA is TGTGCCAGCAGCGTAGGGCGGGGGCAACTCACCGGGGAGCTGTTTTTT. Translation: CASSVGRGQLTGELFF.

This rearrangement joins TRBV3-1 (or the pseudogene TRBV3-2) to TRBJ1-3; weak D call: TRBD1 (5 bases). V was trimmed by 3 bases and J by 3 bases, leaving 12 bases between them. The CDR3 has 15 amino acids. Per the germline V gene, CDR1 is LGHDT and CDR2 is YNNKEL (reference sequence). This CDR3 is CASSHGPRVGNTIYF. CDR3 DNA: TGTGCCAGCAGCCACGGCCCCAGGGTTGGAAACACCATATATTTT.

This clone has only a few counts. The chain employs TRBV19 and TRBJ1-4; 8 nucleotides match TRBD1. The CDR3 totals 16 residues. Germline V gene lookup returns CDR1 LNHDA and CDR2 SQIVND (reference sequence). The junction had 8 bases not matched to a gene; V was cut back by 1 base and J by 7 bases. The CDR3: CASSIVSTGVPEKLFF. CDR3 bases: TGTGCCAGTAGTATAGTATCGACAGGGGTACCTGAAAAACTGTTTTTT. The full variable domain, with the rest looked up from reference TRBV19 and TRBJ1-4, is DGGITQSPKYLFRKEGQNVTLSCEQNLNHDAMYWYRQDPGQGLRLIYYSQIVNDFQKGDIAEGYSVSREKKESFPLTVTSAQKNPTAFYLCASSIVSTGVPEKLFFGSGTQLSVL.

The table lists this clone with a count of one. V and J are TRBV7-9 and TRBJ2-7, with D hard to call. Germline CDR1 is SEHNR and CDR2 is FQNEAQ (reference sequence). The CDR3 sequence is 11 residues long. Trimming pared 1 base from V and 7 bases from J, leaving 5 bases between. CDR3 in amino acids: CASSLDGEQYF. The CDR3 DNA reads TGTGCCAGCAGCTTAGATGGGGAGCAGTACTTC.

This clone was found a few times. This chain connects TRBV7-2 to TRBJ2-2; maybe TRBD1 (6 bases). The CDR3 consists of 15 residues. Trimming left V 4 bases short and J 1 base short, with 10 bases between. The germline gives CDR1 SGHTA, CDR2 FQGNSA. The CDR3 DNA sequence: TGTGCCAGCAGCTCCCTGACAGGGAACACCGGGGAGCTGTTTTTT. Amino acids: CASSSLTGNTGELFF.

The chain carries TRBV5-1 and TRBJ1-3, with D hard to call. The CDR3 length is 13 residues. Germline assignment: CDR1 SGHRS and CDR2 YFSETQ. With 4 bases removed from V and 5 bases from J, the gap between germline ends came to 10 bases. CDR3 sequence reads: CASSLQDRNTIYF. The CDR3 region has the DNA TGCGCCAGCAGCCTCCAGGACCGAAACACCATATATTTT.

This chain links TRBV23-1 with TRBJ2-5; D is unclear. TRBV23-1 is flagged as an ORF with uncertain function. The CDR3 runs to 13 residues. V was cut by 8 bases and J by 2 bases, with 12 bases left in between. The DNA for the CDR3 is TGCGCCAGCCTTACAAAACTACAAGAGACCCAGTACTTC. Translating gives CASLTKLQETQYF.

This sequence joins TRBV19 and TRBJ1-6; 10 positions agree with TRBD1. V shed 6 bases, J shed 9 bases, and the junction held 11 bases outside the gene matches. The CDR3 sequence is 16 residues long. The germline CDR1 and CDR2 sequences are LNHDA and SQIVND (reference sequence). The CDR3 sequence is CASRPRDRDRGSPLHF. The CDR3 nucleotides read TGTGCCAGTAGACCCCGAGACCGGGACAGGGGTTCACCCCTCCACTTT. Full variable domain (remainder filled in from reference TRBV19 and TRBJ1-6): DGGITQSPKYLFRKEGQNVTLSCEQNLNHDAMYWYRQDPGQGLRLIYYSQIVNDFQKGDIAEGYSVSREKKESFPLTVTSAQKNPTAFYLCASRPRDRDRGSPLHFGNGTRLTVT.

The chain employs TRBV6-5 and TRBJ1-1; 7 bases map to TRBD1. The CDR3 covers 13 residues. Trimming removed 11 bases from V and 5 bases from J; junction bases left unmatched: 11. CDR1 and CDR2 (germline): MNHEY, SVGAGI. Here the CDR3 DNA reads TGTGCCGTTCGACAGGGACGGTGGACTGAAGCTTTCTTT. This codes for CAVRQGRWTEAFF.

This sequence joins TRBV7-2 and TRBJ2-3, with unresolved D. The ends were cut back, 1 base at V and 7 bases at J, with 0 bases in the middle. The CDR3 is 10 amino acids. Per germline, CDR1 SGHTA and CDR2 FQGNSA. The CDR3 nucleotides read TGTGCCAGCAGCTTAGATACGCAGTATTTT. Protein product: CASSLDTQYF.

This rearrangement joins TRBV5-1 to TRBJ1-1; D is possibly TRBD1 (6 bases). CDR1 is SGHRS, CDR2 YFSETQ, per germline. V was cut by 2 bases and J by 0 bases, with 8 bases left in between. The CDR3 consists of 14 residues. The CDR3 loop is CASSFDRMNTEAFF. CDR3 coding DNA: TGCGCCAGCAGCTTTGACAGGATGAACACTGAAGCTTTCTTT.

The chain links TRBV5-1 to TRBJ2-7; 8 bases line up with TRBD1. V shed 3 bases and J 2 bases; nucleotides not matched to a gene: 7. The length of the CDR3 is 15 residues. Germline CDR1 reads SGHRS; CDR2 reads YFSETQ. The CDR3 protein is CASSYPDRVPYEQYF. The CDR3 nucleotides are TGCGCCAGCAGCTATCCGGACAGGGTTCCCTACGAGCAGTACTTC.

This clone is a singleton in its sample. V usage is TRBV6-5 and J usage is TRBJ1-1; D gene unclear. This CDR3 is 14 amino acids long. From germline, CDR1 is MNHEY and CDR2 SVGAGI. V dropped 8 bases and J dropped 2 bases, with 15 bases sitting between them. CDR3 in amino acids: CASGNTISNTEAFF. Written as DNA, the CDR3 is TGTGCCAGCGGCAACACTATCTCCAACACTGAAGCTTTCTTT.

The chain has TRBV28 and TRBJ1-1; weak D call: TRBD1 (5 bases). This CDR3 comprises 15 residues. V was clipped by 6 bases and J by 11 bases, with 25 bases between them. Germline values: CDR1 MDHEN, CDR2 SYDVKM. The CDR3 spells CASSLGAIADQAAFF. The CDR3 DNA reads as TGTGCCAGCAGCCTAGGGGCAATAGCTGACCAAGCGGCTTTCTTT.

V and J are TRBV28 and TRBJ2-2; D gene unclear. CDR3 length: 11 residues. Trimming took off 5 bases at V and 8 bases at J, with 6 bases between the two ends. Germline assignment: CDR1 MDHEN and CDR2 SYDVKM. The CDR3 reads CASSESGELFF. The CDR3 DNA is TGTGCCAGCAGTGAGTCTGGGGAGCTGTTTTTT.

This rearrangement joins TRBV11-2 to TRBJ1-1; D is possibly TRBD1 (5 bases). The CDR3 sequence is 16 residues long. Germline V gene lookup returns CDR1 SGHAT and CDR2 FQNNGV. Trimming stripped 2 bases from V and 0 bases from J, with 13 bases between. CDR3 DNA: TGTGCCAGCAGCTTACAGGGAACCGGGGTGAACACTGAAGCTTTCTTT. Protein: CASSLQGTGVNTEAFF. Full variable domain (rest looked up from reference TRBV11-2 and TRBJ1-1): EAGVAQSPRYKIIEKRQSVAFWCNPISGHATLYWYQQILGQGPKLLIQFQNNGVVDDSQLPKDRFSAERLKGVDSTLKIQPAKLEDSAVYLCASSLQGTGVNTEAFFGQGTRLTVV.

The chain recombines TRBV30 with TRBJ2-5, with 8 positions matching TRBD1. V was clipped by 5 bases and J by 3 bases; unmatched bases: 2. CDR1 and CDR2 (germline): GTSNPN, SVGIG (reference sequence). The CDR3 consists of 12 residues. CDR3 amino acids: CAWGQGEETQYF. The CDR3 DNA reads TGTGCCTGGGGACAGGGTGAAGAGACCCAGTACTTC.

The V call is TRBV11-3, the J call TRBJ1-4; D is perhaps TRBD1 (5 bases). The CDR3 sequence is 13 residues long. Germline CDR1 and CDR2: SGHNT and YENEEA. Deletions cut 5 bases from V and 7 bases from J, with 11 bases between. The CDR3 is CASSRAQGEKLFF. CDR3 bases: TGTGCCAGCAGCCGCGCCCAGGGTGAAAAACTGTTTTTT.

Only a few counts were recorded for this clone. V and J are TRBV6-5 and TRBJ1-5; D uncertain. Germline V gene data show CDR1 as MNHEY and CDR2 as SVGAGI. V was trimmed by 2 bases and J by 9 bases, leaving 11 bases between them. This CDR3 is built from 13 residues. CDR3 bases: TGTGCCAGCAGTTACGGGGTTGGTCGGCCCCAGCATTTT. Translated: CASSYGVGRPQHF.

The J gene is TRBJ2-7, the V gene TRBV30; D might be TRBD1 (7 bases). CDR1 is GTSNPN, CDR2 SVGIG, per germline (reference sequence). This CDR3 is 14 amino acids long. V was cut by 2 bases and J by 6 bases, with 17 bases left in between. The CDR3 loop is CAWSRGQRVGEQYF. In nucleotides, the CDR3 is TGTGCCTGGAGTAGGGGACAGCGGGTGGGCGAGCAGTACTTC.